Presented here are 26 T cell receptor beta chains from one specimen sequenced in a study of CD8+CD57+ T cells in acquired aplastic anemia. TCR beta VDJ and CDR3 profiles were obtained from a genomic DNA template. TCRdb independently ran MiXCR on the reads; one entry per CDR3 protein. The table shows 150,000 or so distinct CDR3 sequences, with 55% to 80% occurring only once. The sequenced sample was sorted CD4+, CD8+, or CD8+CD57+ T cells (not recorded which) from PBMCs. These receptors all come from a human donor in good health.

The chain has TRBV2 and TRBJ2-7; possibly TRBD1 or TRBD2 for D (5 bases each). The CDR3 spans 14 residues. V lost 5 bases, J lost 3 bases, and 14 bases lay in between. Per the germline V gene, CDR1 is SNHLY and CDR2 is FYNNEI. CDR3 region: CASSRRWDDYEQYF. For the CDR3, the DNA is TGTGCCAGCAGTCGTCGCTGGGACGACTACGAGCAGTACTTC.

The chain is built from TRBV20-1 and TRBJ2-7; D perhaps matches TRBD1 (5 bases). Germline loops: CDR1 DFQATT, CDR2 SNEGSKA (reference sequence). Trimming removed 4 bases at V and 3 bases at J, with 10 bases between. The CDR3 is 12 residues long. In nucleotides, the CDR3 is TGCAGTGCTACAGGGAAATACTACGAGCAGTACTTC. Translation: CSATGKYYEQYF.

This clonotype was seen more than once but under ten times. The V and J genes are TRBV29-1 and TRBJ2-7; 7 bases map to TRBD1. This CDR3 is 12 amino acids long. The ends lost 8 bases at V and 7 bases at J; junction bases unmatched: 11. Germline CDR1 reads SQVTM; CDR2 reads ANQGSEA. DNA of the CDR3: TGCAGCACCGACGGACAGGTGGGGGAGCAGTACTTC. Translating it yields CSTDGQVGEQYF.

The chain joins TRBV5-1 to TRBJ2-3, with TRBD1 as a possible D gene (7 bases). This CDR3 is 16 amino acids long. Germline CDR1 and CDR2: SGHRS and YFSETQ. V was clipped by 0 bases and J by 11 bases, with 22 bases between them. The CDR3, as DNA: TGCGCCAGCAGCTTGGTTGGAGGGGGCTCCTACAATGAGCAGTATTTT. It codes for CASSLVGGGSYNEQYF.

The chain has TRBV20-1 and TRBJ1-2; D is undetermined. There are 13 residues in the CDR3. V shed 5 bases and J shed 5 bases, with 15 bases lying between them. Germline loops: CDR1 DFQATT, CDR2 SNEGSKA (reference sequence). The CDR3 region is CSASGLLGYGYTF. DNA for the CDR3: TGCAGTGCTTCTGGCCTCTTGGGATATGGCTACACCTTC.

This clonotype was counted once. A junction end diverges from the germline sequence, so it may reflect a read error. The chain uses TRBV7-2 and TRBJ2-7; 9 nucleotides agree with TRBD2. The V gene's germline CDR1 is SGHTA and CDR2 FQGNSA. The CDR3 is 16 residues long. CDR3 DNA: TGTGCCAGCAGCCTAGCGGGGAGGGCAGGGGTGTACGAGCAGTACTTC. Residues: CASSLAGRAGVYEQYF.

This sequence joins TRBV20-1 and TRBJ2-2; maybe TRBD2 (6 bases). The CDR3 length is 15 residues. Trimming took 2 bases from V and 3 from J, leaving 13 bases between them. CDR1 and CDR2 (germline): DFQATT, SNEGSKA (reference sequence). The CDR3 is CSARRRRAYTGELFF. DNA of the CDR3: TGCAGTGCTAGACGCAGGAGGGCCTACACCGGGGAGCTGTTTTTT.

The rearrangement joins TRBV5-1 to TRBJ1-2; the D is unclear. V was cut by 4 bases and J by 0 bases, with 10 bases left in between. The V gene's germline CDR1 is SGHRS and CDR2 YFSETQ. CDR3 length: 14 residues. The CDR3 coding sequence is TGCGCCAGCAGCAAGGACGGAGCTAACTATGGCTACACCTTC. Translated: CASSKDGANYGYTF.

This clonotype was seen many times. This chain connects TRBV15 to TRBJ1-4; D gene unclear. There are 15 residues in the CDR3. Germline V gives CDR1 LNHNV, CDR2 YYDKDF (reference sequence). V lost 1 base and J lost 0, with 6 bases in between. The CDR3 DNA sequence: TGTGCCACCAGCAGAGTAATTCCAACTAATGAAAAACTGTTTTTT. Translation gives CATSRVIPTNEKLFF.

A remark on this clonotype: This clone may be a read error of a much larger clone one base away. This chain joins TRBV4-3 and TRBJ2-1; D is perhaps TRBD2 (7 bases). Trimming removed 4 bases at V and 7 bases at J, with 20 bases between. The CDR3 sequence is 16 residues long. In germline, CDR1 is LGHNA, CDR2 YSLEER. In DNA, the CDR3 is TGCGCCAGCAGCCTTATGGGACGGGGGGCGCAAAATGAGCAGTTCTTC. This codes for CASSLMGRGAQNEQFF.

This chain uses TRBV7-2 with TRBJ1-6; no reliable D call. CDR1 and CDR2 from the germline V gene are SGHTA and FQGNSA. The CDR3 loop spans 13 amino acids. Deletions cut 5 bases from V and 10 bases from J, with 12 bases between. CDR3 coding DNA: TGTGCCAGCAGCCGTGTTTTGACCTCACCCCTCCACTTT. As protein: CASSRVLTSPLHF.

The chain uses TRBV20-1 and TRBJ2-1; 7 bases are shared with TRBD2. Germline CDR1 reads DFQATT; CDR2 reads SNEGSKA (reference sequence). V shed 3 bases, J shed 0 bases, and the junction held 2 bases outside the gene matches. The CDR3 is 14 residues long. CDR3 sequence reads: CSASGGSSYNEQFF. The CDR3 DNA reads as TGCAGTGCTAGTGGCGGGAGCTCCTACAATGAGCAGTTCTTC.

Only a few counts were recorded for this clonotype. One junction end disagrees with the germline gene, perhaps due to a read error. The chain has TRBV5-1 and TRBJ2-7; maybe TRBD1 (6 bases). The CDR3 is 16 amino acids. Germline V lookup: CDR1 SGHRS, CDR2 YFSETQ. CDR3 in DNA: TGCGCCAGCAGCTTTTACCAAGGACAGTTCGACTACGGGCAGTACTTC. Protein sequence: CASSFYQGQFDYGQYF.

For the CDR3, the DNA is TGTGCCAGCAGTCCCGGGACAGCCGACGAGCAGTACTTC. Its protein product is CASSPGTADEQYF. The gene calls are TRBV6-5 and TRBJ2-7, with TRBD1 matching over 7 bases. The ends lost 5 bases at V and 5 bases at J; junction bases unmatched: 6. This CDR3 spans 13 amino acids. In germline, CDR1 is MNHEY, CDR2 SVGAGI.

This clonotype was observed a few times. The chain links TRBV4-3 to TRBJ1-4, with D unclear. The CDR3 spans 17 residues. The germline V gene encodes CDR1 LGHNA and CDR2 YSLEER. V lost 3 bases, J lost 3 bases, and 17 bases lay in between. The CDR3 DNA sequence: TGCGCCAGCAGCCACGACTCCCCCCCGGTCTCTAATGAAAAACTGTTTTTT. Amino acids: CASSHDSPPVSNEKLFF.

CDR3 loop: CASSPDSPYEQYF. CDR3 in DNA: TGCGCCAGCAGCCCGGACAGTCCCTACGAGCAGTACTTC. The chain recombines TRBV5-1 with TRBJ2-7; a possible D gene is TRBD1 (6 bases). This CDR3 is built from 13 residues. Germline CDR1 is SGHRS and CDR2 is YFSETQ. V was pared by 4 bases and J by 2 bases, with 10 bases between.

This rearrangement joins TRBV29-1 to TRBJ2-1; D gene uncertain. CDR1 SQVTM and CDR2 ANQGSEA come from the germline V gene. V was pared by 7 bases and J by 8 bases, with 18 bases between. The CDR3 runs to 13 residues. CDR3 amino acids: CSAAPPGGHEQFF. CDR3 nucleotides: TGCAGCGCCGCCCCACCCGGTGGGCATGAGCAGTTCTTC.

This clonotype was counted only a few times. The chain uses TRBV18 and TRBJ2-7, with TRBD1 identical over 7 bases. The germline CDR1 and CDR2 sequences are KGHSH and LQKENI. The CDR3 runs 14 residues. Trimming at V came to 2 bases and at J to 5 bases, leaving 6 bases not matched to a gene. The CDR3 DNA is TGTGCCAGCTCACCAGGGGGACAGTCCCACGAGCAGTACTTC. Translated: CASSPGGQSHEQYF. The variable domain in full, with the rest retrieved from reference TRBV18 and TRBJ2-7, is NAGVMQNPRHLVRRRGQEARLRCSPMKGHSHVYWYRQLPEEGLKFMVYLQKENIIDESGMPKERFSAEFPKEGPSILRIQQVVRGDSAAYFCASSPGGQSHEQYFGPGTRLTVT.

The chain employs TRBV7-2 and TRBJ2-2, with 8 bases identical to TRBD1. The V and J ends lost 5 bases and 4 bases, in that order; junction bases with no gene match: 6. The V gene's germline CDR1 is SGHTA and CDR2 FQGNSA. The CDR3 covers 15 residues. CDR3 nucleotides: TGTGCCAGCAGCCAGGGACAGGCTAGCACCGGGGAGCTGTTTTTT. Translating it yields CASSQGQASTGELFF.

This sequence joins TRBV19 and TRBJ1-1; maybe TRBD1 (5 bases). V was trimmed by 5 bases and J by 1 base, leaving 11 bases between them. CDR1 LNHDA and CDR2 SQIVND come from the germline V gene (reference sequence). CDR3 length: 14 residues. The CDR3 sequence is CASSPSGGNTEAFF. The DNA for the CDR3 is TGTGCCAGTAGTCCCTCGGGGGGGAACACTGAAGCTTTCTTT.

The V gene is TRBV15, the J gene TRBJ1-6; D gene ambiguous. Germline V gene data show CDR1 as LNHNV and CDR2 as YYDKDF (reference sequence). The CDR3 contains 14 residues. Trimming removed 6 bases from V and 0 bases from J, with 6 bases in between. The CDR3 loop reads CATRASSYNSPLHF. CDR3 nucleotide sequence: TGTGCCACCAGGGCAAGCTCCTATAATTCACCCCTCCACTTT.

The chain links TRBV10-3 to TRBJ1-2; 9 bases agree with TRBD1. CDR1 is ENHRY, CDR2 SYGVKD, per germline. Trimming cost V 7 bases and J 7 bases; bases outside gene matches: 4. CDR3 size: 12 residues. CDR3 amino acids: CAINDRGFGYTF. The CDR3 coding sequence is TGTGCCATCAACGACAGGGGGTTTGGCTACACCTTC.

This sequence joins TRBV7-9 and TRBJ1-2; 7 nucleotides line up with TRBD1. The germline V gene has CDR1 SEHNR and CDR2 FQNEAQ (reference sequence). With 0 bases clipped from V and 4 bases from J, the junction kept 5 bases outside the gene matches. CDR3 length: 15 amino acids. DNA for the CDR3: TGTGCCAGCAGCTTAGCAGGGGGCATCGGCTATGGCTACACCTTC. Its translation: CASSLAGGIGYGYTF.

V is TRBV7-8 and J is TRBJ2-7; the match to TRBD2 covers 11 bases. J lost 4 bases, V lost 7 bases, and 9 bases had no gene match. Germline V gene lookup returns CDR1 SGHVS and CDR2 FQNEAQ. The CDR3 sequence is 15 residues long. The CDR3 loop is CASKYRLAGPYEQYF. CDR3 nucleotide sequence: TGTGCCAGCAAATATAGACTAGCGGGGCCATACGAGCAGTACTTC.

J is TRBJ2-7 and V is TRBV15, with D tentatively TRBD1 (6 bases). Looked up from germline, CDR1 is LNHNV and CDR2 is YYDKDF (reference sequence). V lost 3 bases to trimming and J lost 6 bases, with 12 bases between them. This CDR3 contains 13 residues. CDR3 loop: CATSSEGGPEQYF. CDR3 DNA: TGTGCCACCAGCAGTGAAGGGGGACCCGAGCAGTACTTC.

The table lists this clonotype with a few counts. This sequence joins TRBV10-3 and TRBJ2-3; D gene unclear. Germline-derived CDR1 and CDR2 are ENHRY and SYGVKD. The CDR3 covers 15 residues. The V end lost 6 bases, the J end lost 0 bases, and 13 bases lay between the germline ends. The CDR3 DNA is TGTGCCATCAGAGGCCGTGAGAGTAGCACAGATACGCAGTATTTT. This codes for CAIRGRESSTDTQYF.